This is a list of T cell receptor beta chains from one sample in a study of response to subunit inactivated influenza vaccine. One entry per CDR3 protein, called by TCRdb with MiXCR from the RT-PCR reads. The sample lists some 570,000 distinct CDR3 sequences, roughly 12% seen once, with roughly 11% in the top ten. This same sample was also taken into another study, of T cells expressing NK-cell markers.

The specimen comprised PBMCs from blood, sampled on the day of vaccination. The receptors come from a man between 50 and 59 years old who received an inactivated influenza vaccine. Each CDR3 is given with its conserved first and last residue. Each record gives: D gene, clone size, V gene, J gene, CDR3 protein, CDR3 DNA. The D gene is left open where the match is weak. Rows may omit the clone size; those that give it use once, few, many or a size class.

D: NA
size: NA
V: TRBV18
J: TRBJ2-1
CDR3: CASSPPQQGSYNEQFF
DNA: TGTGCCAGCTCACCACCGCAGCAGGGCTCCTACAATGAGCAGTTCTTC

D: TRBD1
size: many
V: TRBV12-3/TRBV12-4
J: TRBJ2-7
CDR3: CASSLPGQGSHSAYEQYF
DNA: TGTGCCAGCAGTTTACCGGGACAGGGGTCACATTCGGCTTACGAGCAGTACTTC

D: TRBD1
size: few
V: TRBV29-1
J: TRBJ2-5
CDR3: CSADGQGGETQYF
DNA: TGCAGCGCCGACGGACAGGGCGGGGAGACCCAGTACTTC

D: NA
size: few
V: TRBV12-3/TRBV12-4
J: TRBJ1-2
CDR3: CASSLANRNYGYTF
DNA: TGTGCCAGCAGTTTAGCTAATAGGAACTATGGCTACACCTTC

D: NA
size: many
V: TRBV20-1
J: TRBJ1-2
CDR3: CSASGYNYGYTF
DNA: TGCAGTGCTAGTGGTTACAACTATGGCTACACCTTC

D: NA
size: NA
V: TRBV5-6
J: TRBJ2-3
CDR3: CASSRKKADTQYF
DNA: TGTGCCAGCAGCAGAAAGAAGGCAGATACGCAGTATTTT

D: NA
size: NA
V: TRBV2
J: TRBJ2-2
CDR3: CASSKGPTGELFF
DNA: TGTGCCAGCAGTAAAGGACCCACCGGGGAGCTGTTTTTT

D: NA
size: NA
V: TRBV19
J: TRBJ1-4
CDR3: CASRSGTRLNEKLFF
DNA: TGTGCCAGTAGAAGCGGGACGCGGCTTAATGAAAAACTGTTTTTT

D: NA
size: few
V: TRBV12-3/TRBV12-4
J: TRBJ1-5
CDR3: CASSLVVSNQPQHF
DNA: TGTGCCAGCAGTTTAGTCGTTAGCAATCAGCCCCAGCATTTT

D: TRBD2
size: NA
V: TRBV28
J: TRBJ2-1
CDR3: CASTPGLAGVGYNEQFF
DNA: TGTGCCAGCACCCCGGGACTAGCGGGAGTTGGCTACAATGAGCAGTTCTTC

D: TRBD1
size: NA
V: TRBV7-6
J: TRBJ1-3
CDR3: CASSLLTGTGNTIYF
DNA: TGTGCCAGCAGCTTATTGACAGGGACTGGAAACACCATATATTTT

D: TRBD2
size: NA
V: TRBV29-1
J: TRBJ2-5
CDR3: CSVDLTSGLETQYF
DNA: TGCAGCGTTGACCTTACTAGCGGGCTAGAGACCCAGTACTTC

D: TRBD1
size: NA
V: TRBV5-4
J: TRBJ2-1
CDR3: CASSPSKDRAYNEQFF
DNA: TGTGCCAGCAGCCCTAGCAAGGACAGGGCCTACAATGAGCAGTTCTTC

D: NA
size: few
V: TRBV2
J: TRBJ2-1
CDR3: CASSVPGASSYNEQFF
DNA: TGTGCCAGCAGTGTACCCGGGGCCAGCTCCTACAATGAGCAGTTCTTC

D: TRBD2
size: many
V: TRBV5-1
J: TRBJ2-1
CDR3: CASSQNGLAGHNEQFF
DNA: TGCGCCAGCAGCCAAAACGGACTAGCGGGTCACAATGAGCAGTTCTTC

D: NA
size: NA
V: TRBV15
J: TRBJ2-3
CDR3: CATSTYAGWGDTQYF
DNA: TGTGCCACCAGCACCTACGCGGGCTGGGGGGATACGCAGTATTTT

D: NA
size: few
V: TRBV11-2
J: TRBJ2-2
CDR3: CASSPKNFDTGELFF
DNA: TGTGCCAGCAGCCCCAAAAACTTCGATACCGGGGAGCTGTTTTTT

D: NA
size: many
V: TRBV5-1
J: TRBJ1-1
CDR3: CASRSPGRPNTEAFF
DNA: TGCGCCAGCAGGTCCCCGGGACGGCCGAACACTGAAGCTTTCTTT

D: NA
size: few
V: TRBV6-2/TRBV6-3
J: TRBJ2-1
CDR3: CASSSSPGFEQFF
DNA: TGTGCCAGCAGTTCCTCCCCAGGGTTTGAGCAGTTCTTC

D: NA
size: few
V: TRBV7-9
J: TRBJ2-2
CDR3: CASSFQYGELFF
DNA: TGTGCCAGCAGCTTCCAGTATGGGGAGCTGTTTTTT

D: NA
size: NA
V: TRBV12-3/TRBV12-4
J: TRBJ2-4
CDR3: CASSPRQKNIQYF
DNA: TGTGCCAGCAGTCCGCGACAGAAAAACATTCAGTACTTC

D: TRBD1
size: few
V: TRBV10-3
J: TRBJ2-5
CDR3: CATMDRVGGETQYF
DNA: TGTGCCACCATGGACAGGGTTGGTGGAGAGACCCAGTACTTC

D: NA
size: few
V: TRBV12-5
J: TRBJ1-2
CDR3: CASEGGYTF
DNA: TGTGCTAGTGAGGGTGGCTACACCTTC

D: TRBD2
size: NA
V: TRBV12-3/TRBV12-4
J: TRBJ2-3
CDR3: CASSLRLASDTQYF
DNA: TGTGCCAGCAGTTTGCGACTAGCATCAGATACGCAGTATTTT

D: NA
size: NA
V: TRBV27
J: TRBJ2-7
CDR3: CASSARQVDYEQYF
DNA: TGTGCCAGCAGTGCCCGACAGGTGGACTACGAGCAGTACTTC

D: NA
size: NA
V: TRBV28
J: TRBJ2-5
CDR3: CAARSRLPLETQYF
DNA: TGTGCAGCCCGGTCCCGACTACCCCTGGAGACCCAGTACTTC

D: NA
size: NA
V: TRBV20-1
J: TRBJ2-7
CDR3: CSLTGGPYEQYF
DNA: TGCAGCTTAACGGGGGGCCCCTACGAGCAGTACTTC

D: NA
size: few
V: TRBV12-3/TRBV12-4
J: TRBJ1-3
CDR3: CASSQFTALSGNTIYF
DNA: TGTGCCAGCAGCCAGTTTACAGCGCTCTCTGGAAACACCATATATTTT

D: TRBD2
size: NA
V: TRBV24-1
J: TRBJ2-1
CDR3: CATSDILAVDDNEQFF
DNA: TGTGCCACCAGTGATATACTAGCGGTAGATGATAATGAGCAGTTCTTC

D: NA
size: NA
V: TRBV20-1
J: TRBJ2-3
CDR3: CSARVPGAGDTQYF
DNA: TGCAGTGCTAGAGTCCCGGGGGCTGGAGATACGCAGTATTTT

D: TRBD1
size: many
V: TRBV12-3/TRBV12-4
J: TRBJ2-5
CDR3: CASSPTGVGTQYF
DNA: TGTGCCAGCAGCCCGACAGGGGTCGGGACCCAGTACTTC

D: NA
size: few
V: TRBV12-3/TRBV12-4
J: TRBJ2-7
CDR3: CASSFAGGDEQYF
DNA: TGTGCCAGCAGTTTCGCCGGGGGTGACGAGCAGTACTTC

D: NA
size: many
V: TRBV2
J: TRBJ2-1
CDR3: CASSTDGSSYNEQFF
DNA: TGTGCCAGCAGTACGGACGGTAGCTCCTACAATGAGCAGTTCTTC

D: TRBD1
size: many
V: TRBV7-8
J: TRBJ1-5
CDR3: CASSLDRGDQPQHF
DNA: TGTGCCAGCAGTCTCGACAGGGGGGATCAGCCCCAGCATTTT

D: NA
size: NA
V: TRBV2
J: TRBJ2-7
CDR3: CASTDGAVYEQYF
DNA: TGTGCCAGCACCGACGGGGCAGTCTACGAGCAGTACTTC

D: NA
size: few
V: TRBV12-3/TRBV12-4
J: TRBJ2-5
CDR3: CASSFGTGLETQYF
DNA: TGTGCCAGCAGTTTCGGGACTGGTCTAGAGACCCAGTACTTC

D: NA
size: few
V: TRBV6-6
J: TRBJ1-1
CDR3: CASLLLGTEAFF
DNA: TGTGCCAGTCTCCTTCTGGGAACTGAAGCTTTCTTT

D: NA
size: NA
V: TRBV7-9
J: TRBJ2-6
CDR3: CASSPHVTSGANVLTF
DNA: TGTGCCAGCAGCCCTCACGTAACCTCTGGGGCCAACGTCCTGACTTTC

D: NA
size: NA
V: TRBV27
J: TRBJ2-5
CDR3: CASSFSRRGETQYF
DNA: TGTGCCAGCAGTTTTTCACGGAGGGGAGAGACCCAGTACTTC

D: NA
size: many
V: TRBV12-3/TRBV12-4
J: TRBJ1-4
CDR3: CASSLIGDEKLFF
DNA: TGTGCCAGCAGTTTAATAGGAGATGAAAAACTGTTTTTT

D: NA
size: few
V: TRBV29-1
J: TRBJ1-1
CDR3: CSVEQGFTEAFF
DNA: TGCAGCGTTGAACAGGGATTTACTGAAGCTTTCTTT

D: NA
size: many
V: TRBV29-1
J: TRBJ2-7
CDR3: CSVWTANSYEQYF
DNA: TGCAGCGTTTGGACTGCTAACTCCTACGAGCAGTACTTC

D: NA
size: many
V: TRBV5-1
J: TRBJ1-2
CDR3: CASSFGANYGYTF
DNA: TGCGCCAGCAGCTTCGGGGCTAACTATGGCTACACCTTC

D: NA
size: few
V: TRBV7-9
J: TRBJ1-2
CDR3: CASNQDRANYGYTF
DNA: TGTGCCAGCAACCAGGACAGAGCTAACTATGGCTACACCTTC

D: NA
size: NA
V: TRBV5-1
J: TRBJ2-7
CDR3: CASRGTDYEQYF
DNA: TGCGCCAGCAGAGGGACTGACTACGAGCAGTACTTC